This TCR beta chain was observed in a study of cytomegalovirus exposure and HLA in healthy donors (dated by TCRdb to the late 2010s). Study-wide context: According to an earlier analysis of 450 to 650 of the donors, 200 million or so T cells yielded 117 million unique TCR beta sequences and about 300 Gb of sequence data. An early release covering about 600 HLA-typed donors comprised approximately 300 gigabases of sequencing data and around 85 million unique TCR sequences. Among the roughly 400 genotyped donors, about 83% belonged to the genetic ancestry cluster associated with self-reported Caucasian donors. The study aimed to test whether signatures of past pathogen exposure could be identified by cataloging public T cell receptors. Using immunosequencing, the study profiled T cell repertoires from around 680 subjects and related those repertoires to cytomegalovirus serostatus. Along with the roughly 700-subject first cohort, a separate validation cohort of over 90 different subjects was used. To predict cytomegalovirus infection status, the study combined high-throughput TCR immunosequencing, statistical association of individual TCRs with disease status, and machine learning. A later analysis re-analyzed previously published TCR beta repertoires from roughly 690 donors and added high-resolution HLA genotyping to study TCR occurrence patterns. In the later analysis, no new phenotypic data were used to find candidate immune exposures; instead, reliance was placed on TCR beta sequences and their occurrence across donors. In an earlier analysis of several hundred of the donors, high-throughput TCR beta sequencing was used to judge whether each TCR beta V gene segment behaved as functional or pseudogenic. Donor age, sex, ethnicity and CMV serostatus were compiled alongside the repertoire data. A later genetic analysis used genome-wide SNP genotypes for about three fifths of the 666 donors, treating that subset as a discovery cohort. All discovery cohort repertoires had been generated on a single sequencing platform. Class I and class II HLA loci were covered by the typing at four-digit resolution. Typing coverage differed by locus: A, B, C, DRB1 and DQB1 were typed in about 620-640 donors, DQA1 in 522, DPA1 in around 580, and DPB1 in 400 to 480. Because of strong linkage in the cohort, roughly five DR-DQ haplotypes were treated as single units for association and clustering. On average, roughly 250,000 unique TCR beta nucleotide sequences were sequenced per donor among some 430 genotyped donors of the cohort, with roughly 18% of those sequences being non-productive.

The cohort consisted of 666 healthy bone marrow donors. All cohort members were sampled while nominally healthy, although unrecorded immune exposures were likely present. The donor tested CMV seronegative, placing the donor among the 352 seronegative members of the cohort. Every donor gave a peripheral blood sample, and the peripheral blood mononuclear cells from that sample were used for TCR beta sequencing. Genomic DNA extraction from the blood cell samples was performed with the Qiagen DNeasy Blood Extraction Kit. Trimming leaves V shorter by 5 bases and J shorter by 0 bases, with the junction holding 7 bases beyond the gene matches. From the cysteine through the phenylalanine, the CDR3 covers 15 amino acids. Here the CDR3 DNA is all that survives: 45 bases in frame from base 1. The germline V gene supplies CDR1 SGHRS and CDR2 YFSETQ. Libraries were prepared through the immunoSEQ multiplex PCR assay. The multiplex PCR relied on a mix of 60 forward primers for TCR Vbeta segments and 13 reverse primers for TCR Jbeta segments. Amplification of the CDR3 region of rearranged TCR beta genes was performed with a multiplex PCR assay on genomic DNA. The Illumina HiSeq System was used to sequence the amplified TCR beta libraries as 87-base-pair reads. In the paper's pipeline: Across the 670 or so repertoires, a later analysis counted approximately 83 million unique TCR beta chains, approximately 10 million of which were shared by at least two donors. Raw reads were error-corrected and collapsed into unique sequences by a nearest-neighbor algorithm in which closely related sequences were merged to remove PCR and sequencing errors. CDR3 sequences were aligned to IMGT reference sequences to assign V, D and J gene segments. Each retained sequence needed at least a six-nucleotide match to both a V gene segment and a J gene segment. Rearrangements were called productive when the CDR3 lacked stop codons and stayed in frame with V and J; all others were non-productive. Following IMGT convention, CDR3 was defined as the stretch from the second conserved V-encoded cysteine up to the conserved J-encoded phenylalanine. The earlier analysis of 500 to 600 of the donors excluded sequences that lacked an unambiguous match to a single V gene segment. In an earlier analysis of approximately 500 of the donors, a V segment was called functional when productive rearrangements were above 56.7%, and segregating when the standard deviation between donors exceeded 5%. A statistical classification framework was built for diagnosing cytomegalovirus status from the catalog of TCR beta chain sequences. V and J gene assignment, in a later analysis, came from comparing TCR nucleotide sequences with IMGT/GENE-DB human TR gene sequences. A later analysis assigned CDR3 sequences and most-parsimonious VDJ recombination scenarios with the TCRdist pipeline. In a later analysis, every TCR beta chain was defined by the combination of its CDR3 amino acid sequence and its V-gene family, and reads without a unique V-gene family were dropped. A later analysis removed 450 to 600 highly shared, low-generation-probability nucleotide sequences to deal with suspected cross-contamination and a sequencing artifact. In a later analysis, a clonal expansion index was calculated for each public chain from normalized within-repertoire ranks of inferred template counts. A later analysis computed generation probabilities with a VDJ recombination model fitted to out-of-frame rearrangements, and checked the results against IGoR. Hypergeometric tests were used in a later analysis to score TCR-TCR, TCR-HLA and TCR-CMV co-occurrence, with a repertoire-size bias correction applied to the TCR pairs. In a later analysis, false discovery rates were estimated by permuting HLA or CMV assignments 20 times. In a later analysis, co-occurring TCRs were grouped using DBSCAN, and TCRdist sequence similarity was added for clustering within HLA-allele-positive subsets. Co-occurrence clustering excluded repertoires with fewer than 30,000 or more than 120,000 public chains, plus five with anomalous nucleotide sharing. The clones in this table, taken by TCRdb from immuneACCESS, are in-frame only. Not every clone is retained; where verified, under half of the shortfall comes from an unresolved V gene, and the cause of the rest is unknown. The V and J calls and clone size are taken from that table; D and trimming were inferred from the DNA. Counted in this sample were 150,000 to 200,000 clones; approximately 85% of them appeared once. The biggest ten clones account for about 1.8% of the sample.

What the research found in general, with its limitations: A further reported finding was that TCR beta sequences accurately predicted the HLA-A and HLA-B alleles for most subjects in the first cohort. A cluster of highly shared sequence variants was judged likely to be a technical artifact of the sequencing pipeline. Some IMGT-functional V segments, including TRBV6-2 and TRBV6-3, could not be distinguished by the 87-base-pair reads and were therefore excluded. An association between a missense DCLRE1C variant and V-gene and J-gene trimming of TCR beta chains was found in a later genetic analysis and replicated in an independent cohort. In vitro tests confirmed that a few of the cytomegalovirus-associated TCR beta chains recognize cytomegalovirus antigens. When HLA alleles, especially DR and DQ, strongly co-occurred, TCR associations were difficult to assign to individual alleles. In this cohort, only TCR beta chains were sequenced, and detectable features were limited by the absence of alpha or paired-chain data. A later analysis found that TCR association rates varied across HLA loci, with DRB1 alleles showing the most associated TCRs and HLA-C alleles the fewest. In both the original and validation cohorts, the classifier was reported to diagnose cytomegalovirus status with high specificity and sensitivity. While some public TCRs were present in many individuals, most TCR sequences turned up only very rarely across donors. The only immune exposure information available for the cohort was CMV serostatus. Broadly in line with IMGT annotations, most TCR beta V segments showed up in productive rearrangements about 87% or about 30% of the time in an earlier analysis of approximately 640 of the donors. According to a later analysis, parvovirus B19, influenza, CMV and Epstein-Barr virus appeared linked to several top co-occurrence clusters. A later genetic analysis reported fewer N-insertions in productive TCRs among donors in an Asian-associated ancestry cluster than the roughly 640-donor mean. Linkage disequilibrium might explain the correlated functional status among segregating V segments, but an unknown experimental factor could not be ruled out. Specific HLA alleles were associated with 15,000 to 20,000 TCR beta sequences at a false discovery rate of 0.05 in a later analysis. Roughly uniform sequencing depth across donors was assumed in presence/absence analyses, although this assumption may not hold. HLA typing was unavailable for some donors at each locus, so association tests used only the typed subset. Most CMV-associated TCR beta chains appeared to be HLA-restricted in a later analysis, and the HLA associations seemed to be driven largely by CMV exposure. According to the authors, the approach could potentially be generalized to other disease states and immunological phenotypes. Compared with equally common non-associated chains, HLA-associated TCR beta chains in a later analysis were more clonally expanded and had lower generation probabilities. In the study, 150 to 200 TCR beta chains were listed as associated with cytomegalovirus. Some 15 rarely observed V segments, including chromosome 9 orphons, were excluded from the earlier analysis of several hundred of the donors because counts were too low.

Points on this clone: Its antigen specificity is not known. No base qualities exist here, and no much larger clone lies one base off it.

The sequence was obtained from a man between 18 and 29 years old in good health and CMV-seronegative. The specimen was PBMCs. The rearrangement joined TRBV5-1 to TRBJ2-7, with 8 bases aligning to TRBD1. This receptor has the CDR3 CASRLTGGFSYEQYF. The sequence in DNA is TGCGCCAGCAGACTAACAGGGGGTTTCTCCTACGAGCAGTACTTC.